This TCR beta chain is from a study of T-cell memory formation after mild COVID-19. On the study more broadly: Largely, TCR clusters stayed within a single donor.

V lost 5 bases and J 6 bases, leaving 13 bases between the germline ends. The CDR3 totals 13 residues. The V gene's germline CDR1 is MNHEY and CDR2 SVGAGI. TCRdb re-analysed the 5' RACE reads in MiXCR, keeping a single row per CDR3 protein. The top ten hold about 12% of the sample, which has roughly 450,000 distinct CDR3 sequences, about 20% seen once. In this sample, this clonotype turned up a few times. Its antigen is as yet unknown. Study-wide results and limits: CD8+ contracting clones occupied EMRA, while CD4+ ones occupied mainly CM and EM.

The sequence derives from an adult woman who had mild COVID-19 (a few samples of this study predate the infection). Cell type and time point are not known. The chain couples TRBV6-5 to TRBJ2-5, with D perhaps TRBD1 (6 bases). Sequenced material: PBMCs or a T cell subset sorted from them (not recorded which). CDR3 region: CASSGIQGKTQYF. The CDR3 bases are TGTGCCAGCAGTGGAATCCAGGGGAAGACCCAGTACTTC.